This record concerns one T cell receptor beta chain sequence. The data were taken from a study of cytomegalovirus exposure and HLA in healthy donors. Trimming took 6 bases from V and 9 from J, leaving 18 bases between them. Germline V gene lookup returns CDR1 MNHNY and CDR2 SVGAGI (reference sequence). The CDR3 spans 14 residues. PCR was performed using 60 Vbeta and 13 Jbeta primers. The table came from immunoSEQ multiplex PCR; TCRdb's copy has only in-frame clones and leaves some out. The sample carries more than 80,000 clones, roughly four fifths recorded once. The sample comprised PBMCs. V is TRBV6-6 and J is TRBJ1-5; no clear D gene. The TCR was taken from a woman aged 60-75 years in good health and CMV-seropositive. The CDR3 region is CASSPPSGTGPQHF. The CDR3 nucleotides are TGTGCCAGCAGCCCCCCCTCCGGTACCGGGCCCCAGCATTTT.